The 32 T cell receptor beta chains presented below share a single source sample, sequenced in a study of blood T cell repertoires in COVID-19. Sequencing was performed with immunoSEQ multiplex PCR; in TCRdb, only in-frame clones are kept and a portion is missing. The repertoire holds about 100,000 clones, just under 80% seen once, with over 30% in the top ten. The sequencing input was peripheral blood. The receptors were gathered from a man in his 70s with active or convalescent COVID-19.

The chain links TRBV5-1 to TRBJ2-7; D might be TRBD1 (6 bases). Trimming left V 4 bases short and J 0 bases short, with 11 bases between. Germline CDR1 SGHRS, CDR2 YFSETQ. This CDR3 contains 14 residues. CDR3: CASSPDSLSYEQYF. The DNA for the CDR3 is TGCGCCAGCAGCCCGGACAGCCTCTCCTACGAGCAGTACTTC.

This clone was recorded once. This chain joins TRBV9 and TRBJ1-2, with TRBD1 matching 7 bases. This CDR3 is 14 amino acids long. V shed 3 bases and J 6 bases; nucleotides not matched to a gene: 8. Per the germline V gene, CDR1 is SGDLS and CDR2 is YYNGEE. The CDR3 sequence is CASSDTTGFDGYTF. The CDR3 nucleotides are TGTGCCAGCAGCGACACGACAGGGTTTGATGGCTACACCTTC.

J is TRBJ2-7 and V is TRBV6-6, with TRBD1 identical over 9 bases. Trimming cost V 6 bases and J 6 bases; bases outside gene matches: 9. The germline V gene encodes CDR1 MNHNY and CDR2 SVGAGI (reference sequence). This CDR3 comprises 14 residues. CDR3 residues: CASRPGQGTVEQYF. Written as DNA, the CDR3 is TGTGCCAGCAGGCCGGGACAGGGAACGGTCGAGCAGTACTTC.

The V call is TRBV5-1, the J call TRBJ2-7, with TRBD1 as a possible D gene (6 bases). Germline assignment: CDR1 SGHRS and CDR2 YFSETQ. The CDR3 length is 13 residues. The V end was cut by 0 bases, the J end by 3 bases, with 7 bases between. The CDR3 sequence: CASSLEGGYEQYF. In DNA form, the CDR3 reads TGCGCCAGCAGCTTGGAAGGGGGCTACGAGCAGTACTTC.

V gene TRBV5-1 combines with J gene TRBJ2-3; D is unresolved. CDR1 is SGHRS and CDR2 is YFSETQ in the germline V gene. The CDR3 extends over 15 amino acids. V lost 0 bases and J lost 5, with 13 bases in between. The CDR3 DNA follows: TGCGCCAGCAGCTTGGGACGGGTGGGTGGAGATACGCAGTATTTT. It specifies CASSLGRVGGDTQYF.

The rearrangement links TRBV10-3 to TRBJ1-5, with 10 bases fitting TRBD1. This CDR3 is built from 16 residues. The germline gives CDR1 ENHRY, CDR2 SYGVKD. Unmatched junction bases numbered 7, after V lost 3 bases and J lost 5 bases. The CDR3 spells CAISETTGGGDQPQHF. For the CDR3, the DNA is TGTGCCATCAGTGAAACGACAGGGGGCGGAGATCAGCCCCAGCATTTT.

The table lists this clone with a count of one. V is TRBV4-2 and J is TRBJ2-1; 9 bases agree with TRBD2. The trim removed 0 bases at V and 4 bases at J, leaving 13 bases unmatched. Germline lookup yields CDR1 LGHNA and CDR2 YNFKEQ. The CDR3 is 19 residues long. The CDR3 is CASSQDSSGKLWTYNEQFF. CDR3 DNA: TGTGCCAGCAGCCAAGATTCTAGCGGGAAACTGTGGACTTACAATGAGCAGTTCTTC.

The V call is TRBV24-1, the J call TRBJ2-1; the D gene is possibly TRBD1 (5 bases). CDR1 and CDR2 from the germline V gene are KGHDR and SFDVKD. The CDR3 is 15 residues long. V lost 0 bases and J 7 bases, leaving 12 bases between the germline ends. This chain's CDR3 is CATSDLARDHNEQFF. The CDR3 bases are TGTGCCACCAGTGATTTGGCCAGGGATCATAATGAGCAGTTCTTC.

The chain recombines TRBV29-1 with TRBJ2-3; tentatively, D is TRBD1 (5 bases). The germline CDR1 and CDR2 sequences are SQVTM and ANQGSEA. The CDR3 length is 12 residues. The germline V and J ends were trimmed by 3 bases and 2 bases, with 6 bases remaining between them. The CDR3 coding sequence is TGCAGCGTTGAGGACAACACAGATACGCAGTATTTT. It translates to CSVEDNTDTQYF.

This CDR3 is CATSRTGQGAVPQHF. CDR3 nucleotide sequence: TGTGCCACCAGCAGAACCGGACAGGGCGCTGTGCCCCAGCATTTT. The V gene is TRBV15, the J gene TRBJ1-5; TRBD1 matches 8 bases. The CDR3 covers 15 residues. V was pared by 2 bases and J by 9 bases, with 9 bases of the junction left unmatched. CDR1 is LNHNV, CDR2 YYDKDF, per germline (reference sequence).

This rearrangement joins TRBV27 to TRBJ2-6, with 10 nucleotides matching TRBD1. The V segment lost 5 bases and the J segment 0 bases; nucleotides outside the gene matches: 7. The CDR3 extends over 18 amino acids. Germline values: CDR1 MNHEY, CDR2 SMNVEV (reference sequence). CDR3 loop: CASSPSTGGVSGANVLTF. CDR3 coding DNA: TGTGCCAGCAGTCCGTCGACAGGGGGCGTCTCTGGGGCCAACGTCCTGACTTTC.

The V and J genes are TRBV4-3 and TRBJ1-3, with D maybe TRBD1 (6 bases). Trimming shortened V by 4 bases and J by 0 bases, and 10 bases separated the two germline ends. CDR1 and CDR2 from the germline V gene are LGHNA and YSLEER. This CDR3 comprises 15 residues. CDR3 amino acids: CASSPDRISGNTIYF. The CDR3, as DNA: TGCGCCAGCAGCCCCGACAGGATCTCTGGAAACACCATATATTTT.

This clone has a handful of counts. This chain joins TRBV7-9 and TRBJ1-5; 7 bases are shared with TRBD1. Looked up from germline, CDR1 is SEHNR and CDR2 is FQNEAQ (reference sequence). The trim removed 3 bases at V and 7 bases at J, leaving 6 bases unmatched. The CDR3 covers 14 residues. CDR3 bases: TGTGCCAGCAGCTTTTCAGGGGGATGGCAGCCCCAGCATTTT. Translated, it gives CASSFSGGWQPQHF.

The CDR3 reads CASSLGGQVYGYTF. CDR3 nucleotides: TGCGCCAGCAGCTTGGGGGGACAGGTCTATGGCTACACCTTC. V usage is TRBV5-1 and J usage is TRBJ1-2; 8 bases align to TRBD1. Germline loops: CDR1 SGHRS, CDR2 YFSETQ. This CDR3 contains 14 residues. J lost 4 bases, V lost 0 bases, and 2 bases had no gene match. The complete variable domain, with remaining parts taken from reference TRBV5-1 and TRBJ1-2, reads KAGVTQTPRYLIKTRGQQVTLSCSPISGHRSVSWYQQTPGQGLQFLFEYFSETQRNKGNFPGRFSGRQFSNSRSEMNVSTLELGDSALYLCASSLGGQVYGYTFGSGTRLTVV.

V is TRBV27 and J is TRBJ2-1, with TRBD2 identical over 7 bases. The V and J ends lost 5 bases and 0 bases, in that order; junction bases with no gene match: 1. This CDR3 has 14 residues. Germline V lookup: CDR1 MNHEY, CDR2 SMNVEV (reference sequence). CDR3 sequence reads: CASSTGGSYNEQFF. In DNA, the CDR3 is TGTGCCAGCAGTACGGGGGGCTCCTACAATGAGCAGTTCTTC.

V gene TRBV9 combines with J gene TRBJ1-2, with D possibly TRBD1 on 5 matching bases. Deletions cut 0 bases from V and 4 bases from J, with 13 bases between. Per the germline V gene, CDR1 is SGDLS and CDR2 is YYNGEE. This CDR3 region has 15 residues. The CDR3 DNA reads TGTGCCAGCAGCGTAGCAGGGACTGATATCTATGGCTACACCTTC. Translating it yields CASSVAGTDIYGYTF.

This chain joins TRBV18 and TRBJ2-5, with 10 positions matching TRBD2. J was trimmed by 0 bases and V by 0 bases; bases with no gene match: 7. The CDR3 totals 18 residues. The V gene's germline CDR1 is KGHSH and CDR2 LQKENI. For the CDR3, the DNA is TGTGCCAGCTCACCACCGCGAAGCGGGAGGGCAGACCAAGAGACCCAGTACTTC. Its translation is CASSPPRSGRADQETQYF.

The CDR3 here is CASRLPGQLSYEQYF. The CDR3 region has the DNA TGTGCCAGCAGACTGCCGGGACAGCTCTCCTACGAGCAGTACTTC. The rearrangement uses TRBV28 and TRBJ2-7, with 7 bases identical to TRBD1. The CDR3 has 15 amino acids. V gave up 6 bases and J gave up 0 bases; unmatched junction bases: 8. The germline gives CDR1 MDHEN, CDR2 SYDVKM.

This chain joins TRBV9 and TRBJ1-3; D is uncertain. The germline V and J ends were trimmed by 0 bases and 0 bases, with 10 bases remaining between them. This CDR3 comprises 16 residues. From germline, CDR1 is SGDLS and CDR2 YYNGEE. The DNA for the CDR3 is TGTGCCAGCAGCGTAGCTACGGGGAGCTCTGGAAACACCATATATTTT. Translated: CASSVATGSSGNTIYF.

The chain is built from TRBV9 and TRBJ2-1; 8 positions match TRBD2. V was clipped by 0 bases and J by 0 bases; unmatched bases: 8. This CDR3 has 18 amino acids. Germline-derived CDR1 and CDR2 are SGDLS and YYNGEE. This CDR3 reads CASSVDPLAGSSYNEQFF. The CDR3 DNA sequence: TGTGCCAGCAGCGTAGACCCCTTAGCGGGGAGCTCCTACAATGAGCAGTTCTTC.

CDR3: CASSIGYDYGYTF. Here the CDR3 DNA reads TGTGCCAGTAGTATCGGTTACGACTATGGCTACACCTTC. The J gene is TRBJ1-2, the V gene TRBV19; D unclear. The CDR3 totals 13 residues. V lost 3 bases to trimming and J lost 3 bases, with 8 bases between them. Germline V gives CDR1 LNHDA, CDR2 SQIVND (reference sequence). The variable domain in full, completed from reference TRBV19 and TRBJ1-2, reads DGGITQSPKYLFRKEGQNVTLSCEQNLNHDAMYWYRQDPGQGLRLIYYSQIVNDFQKGDIAEGYSVSREKKESFPLTVTSAQKNPTAFYLCASSIGYDYGYTFGSGTRLTVV.

The DNA for the CDR3 is TGTGCCAGCAGTATCCCTGGGGGACAGGGAGACGAGCAGTACTTC. Residues: CASSIPGGQGDEQYF. V gene TRBV27 combines with J gene TRBJ2-7, with TRBD1 matching over 9 bases. After removal of 5 bases from V and 5 bases from J, the junction contained 10 bases not matched to a gene. CDR3 length: 15 residues. Germline V gene data show CDR1 as MNHEY and CDR2 as SMNVEV (reference sequence).

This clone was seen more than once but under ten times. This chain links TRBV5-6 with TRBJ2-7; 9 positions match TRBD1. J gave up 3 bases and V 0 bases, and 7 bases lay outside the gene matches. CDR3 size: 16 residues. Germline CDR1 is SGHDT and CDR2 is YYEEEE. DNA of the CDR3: TGTGCCAGCAGCTTGGAACAGGGGGCGAATCGCTACGAGCAGTACTTC. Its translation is CASSLEQGANRYEQYF.

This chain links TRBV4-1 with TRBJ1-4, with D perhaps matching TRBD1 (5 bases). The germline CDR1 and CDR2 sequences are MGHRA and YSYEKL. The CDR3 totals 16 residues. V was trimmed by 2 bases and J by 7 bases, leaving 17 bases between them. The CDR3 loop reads CASSQFGERRGEKLFF. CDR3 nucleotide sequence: TGCGCCAGCAGCCAATTCGGGGAACGGAGGGGTGAAAAACTGTTTTTT.

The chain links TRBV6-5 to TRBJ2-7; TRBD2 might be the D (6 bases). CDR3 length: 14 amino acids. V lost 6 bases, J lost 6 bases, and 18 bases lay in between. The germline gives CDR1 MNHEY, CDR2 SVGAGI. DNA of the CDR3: TGTGCCAGCAGAAACCGGGCCGCGGAGGGCGAGCAGTACTTC. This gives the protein CASRNRAAEGEQYF.

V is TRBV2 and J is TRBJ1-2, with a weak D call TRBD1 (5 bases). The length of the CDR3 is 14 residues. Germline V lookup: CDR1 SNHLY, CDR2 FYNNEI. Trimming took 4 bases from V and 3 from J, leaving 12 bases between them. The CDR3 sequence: CASSALQEYYGYTF. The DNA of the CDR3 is TGTGCCAGCAGTGCACTACAGGAGTACTATGGCTACACCTTC. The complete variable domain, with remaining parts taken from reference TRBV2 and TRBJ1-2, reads EPEVTQTPSHQVTQMGQEVILRCVPISNHLYFYWYRQILGQKVEFLVSFYNNEISEKSEIFDDQFSVERPDGSNFTLKIRSTKLEDSAMYFCASSALQEYYGYTFGSGTRLTVV.

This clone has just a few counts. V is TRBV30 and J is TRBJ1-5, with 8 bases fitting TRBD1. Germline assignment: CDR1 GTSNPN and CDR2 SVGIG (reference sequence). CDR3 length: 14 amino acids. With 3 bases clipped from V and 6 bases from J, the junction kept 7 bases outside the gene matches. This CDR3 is CAWRGRGLGQPQHF. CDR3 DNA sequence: TGTGCCTGGAGAGGCAGGGGGCTAGGTCAGCCCCAGCATTTT.

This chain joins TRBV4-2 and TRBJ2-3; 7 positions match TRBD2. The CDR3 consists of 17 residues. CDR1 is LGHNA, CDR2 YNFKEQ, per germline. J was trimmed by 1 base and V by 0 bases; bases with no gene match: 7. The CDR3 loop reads CASSQDWSSGGTDTQYF. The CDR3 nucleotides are TGTGCCAGCAGCCAAGATTGGTCTAGCGGTGGCACAGATACGCAGTATTTT.

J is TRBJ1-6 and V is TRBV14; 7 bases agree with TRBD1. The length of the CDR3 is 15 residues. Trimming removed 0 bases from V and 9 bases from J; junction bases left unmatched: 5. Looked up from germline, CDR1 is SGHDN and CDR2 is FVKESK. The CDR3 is CASSQESQGTSPLHF. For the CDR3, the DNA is TGTGCCAGCAGCCAAGAGTCACAGGGGACTTCACCCCTCCACTTT.

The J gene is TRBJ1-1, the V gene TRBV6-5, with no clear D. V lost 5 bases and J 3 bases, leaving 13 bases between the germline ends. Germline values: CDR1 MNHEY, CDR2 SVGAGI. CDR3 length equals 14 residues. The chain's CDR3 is CASSPGSPYTEAFF. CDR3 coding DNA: TGTGCCAGCAGTCCCGGGAGTCCGTACACTGAAGCTTTCTTT.

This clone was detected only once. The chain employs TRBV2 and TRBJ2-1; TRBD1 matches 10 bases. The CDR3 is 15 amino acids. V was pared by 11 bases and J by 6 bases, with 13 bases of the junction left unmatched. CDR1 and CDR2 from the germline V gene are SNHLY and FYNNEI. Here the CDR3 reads CAGPGTGVKGNEQFF. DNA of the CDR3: TGTGCCGGCCCCGGGACAGGGGTAAAGGGCAATGAGCAGTTCTTC.

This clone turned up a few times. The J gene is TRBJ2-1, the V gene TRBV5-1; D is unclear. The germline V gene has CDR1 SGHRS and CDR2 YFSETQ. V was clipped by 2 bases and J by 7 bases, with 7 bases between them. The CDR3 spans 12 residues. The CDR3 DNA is TGCGCCAGCAGCTTACTACTTAATGAGCAGTTCTTC. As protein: CASSLLLNEQFF.